This T cell receptor (beta chain) was retrieved from a study of OX40 agonist ivuxolimab in advanced cancers. The V end was cut by 4 bases, the J end by 0 bases, with 11 bases between. The CDR3 is 15 residues long. Germline V gene sequence: CDR1 SNHLY, CDR2 FYNNEI. This clone was detected a few times. Assay: immunoSEQ multiplex PCR; the TCRdb copy retains only in-frame clones and omits some. The sample lists over 55,000 clones, approximately 90% occurring once. The rearrangement links TRBV2 to TRBJ2-3, with D unresolved. The receptor was derived from an adult with an advanced solid tumor such as melanoma, head and neck, liver or kidney cancer. The sample here was CD4+ or CD8+ T cells sorted from blood, taken in a trial of the OX40 agonist ivuxolimab. The CDR3 loop reads CASSASSSSTDTQYF. CDR3 sequence (DNA): TGTGCCAGCAGTGCAAGCAGTTCTAGCACAGATACGCAGTATTTT.